This TCR beta chain emerged from a study of T cells in tumors after PD-1 blockade. Background on the study: A subset received ongoing vismodegib 150 mg daily alongside anti-PD-1 therapy.

Concerning this clone itself: What it binds is not known.

With V trimmed by 5 bases and J by 3 bases, 9 bases remained unmatched. In germline, CDR1 is PRHDT, CDR2 FYEKMQ (reference sequence). CDR3 size: 15 residues. Overall study results and limits: Peripheral recruitment is suggested, as some novel exhausted tumor clones were in pre-treatment blood.

Measured with immunoSEQ multiplex PCR; TCRdb has only the in-frame clones, and not every one. The sample has 60,000 to 70,000 clones, around 74% seen once. This receptor was obtained from a human donor with basal cell carcinoma. This specimen was PBMCs, taken after anti-PD-1 treatment. The rearrangement uses TRBV13 and TRBJ1-2, with 7 bases fitting TRBD1. This chain's CDR3 is CASSTTGEWDYGYTF. CDR3 in DNA: TGTGCCAGCAGCACCACAGGGGAATGGGACTATGGCTACACCTTC.